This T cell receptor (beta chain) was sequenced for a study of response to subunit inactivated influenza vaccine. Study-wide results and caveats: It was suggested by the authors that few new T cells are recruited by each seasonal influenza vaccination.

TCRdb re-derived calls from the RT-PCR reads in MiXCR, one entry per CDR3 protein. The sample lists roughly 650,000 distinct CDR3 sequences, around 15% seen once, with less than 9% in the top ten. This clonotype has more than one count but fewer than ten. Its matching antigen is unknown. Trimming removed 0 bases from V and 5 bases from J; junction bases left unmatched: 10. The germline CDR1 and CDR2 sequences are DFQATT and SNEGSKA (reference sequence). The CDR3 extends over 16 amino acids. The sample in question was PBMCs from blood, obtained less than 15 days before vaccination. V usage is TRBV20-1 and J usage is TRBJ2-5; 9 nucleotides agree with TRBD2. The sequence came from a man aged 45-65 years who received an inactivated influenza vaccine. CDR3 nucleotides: TGCAGTGCTAGAGATCTCCCAGCGGGAGGCGGTGAGACCCAGTACTTC. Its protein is CSARDLPAGGGETQYF.